Below, 2 T cell receptor beta chains from the same sample are listed, as sequenced in a study of T cell responses to AZD1222 COVID-19 vaccine. The repertoire was sequenced with immunoSEQ multiplex PCR; TCRdb's copy has only in-frame clones and lacks some. The sample has 120,000 to 150,000 clones, about 92% seen once. The sequencing here drew on peripheral blood, taken 28 days after the second AZD1222 dose. These receptors were taken from an adult who received the AZD1222 COVID-19 vaccine.

V gene TRBV30 combines with J gene TRBJ2-7, with D tentatively TRBD1 (6 bases). The V gene lost 0 bases and the J gene lost 3 bases, with 12 bases spanning the gap. Looked up from germline, CDR1 is GTSNPN and CDR2 is SVGIG (reference sequence). The CDR3 is 14 residues long. The CDR3 sequence: CAWSVPPRGYEQYF. CDR3 nucleotide sequence: TGTGCCTGGAGTGTACCTCCCAGGGGCTACGAGCAGTACTTC.

CDR3 bases: TGTGCCAGCAGTCTCGGGACAGCTTTCTCTGGAAACACCATATATTTT. Residues: CASSLGTAFSGNTIYF. The J gene is TRBJ1-3, the V gene TRBV28; 7 nucleotides match TRBD1. CDR1 is MDHEN, CDR2 SYDVKM, per germline. Germline trimming cut 5 bases from V and 0 bases from J; bases unmatched to any gene: 7. The CDR3 is 16 residues long.